This TCR beta chain is drawn from a study of cytomegalovirus exposure and HLA in healthy donors. General study results and limits: It emerged from a later analysis that several of the most significant clusters appeared to be linked to common viral pathogens. Analysis was performed later, and it showed HLA-associated TCR beta chains to be more clonally expanded than equally common others. Later work associated 16,951 TCR beta sequences with HLA alleles at 0.05 false discovery rate.

The germline V gene has CDR1 MNHNS and CDR2 SASEGT. Trimming took 4 bases from V and 5 from J, leaving 17 bases between them. This CDR3 region has 15 residues. These donors counted as nominally healthy when sampled, but unrecorded immune exposures were likely. Note on this clone: The antigen remains unidentified.

PCR used 60 Vbeta primers and 13 Jbeta primers. The repertoire was sequenced with immunoSEQ multiplex PCR; TCRdb's copy has only in-frame clones and lacks some. Of some 150,000 clones listed, roughly 80% are singletons. V gene TRBV6-1 combines with J gene TRBJ2-5, with D possibly TRBD1 on 5 matching bases. Input material: PBMCs. The sequence was obtained from a man aged 40-49 years in good health and CMV-seronegative. CDR3 sequence: CASSVSAGFGETQYF. The CDR3 bases are TGTGCCAGCAGTGTGTCGGCAGGGTTTGGTGAGACCCAGTACTTC.